This is a list of T cell receptor beta chains from one sample in a study of CD8+CD57+ T cells in acquired aplastic anemia. TCRdb redid the calling of the reads with MiXCR, one entry per CDR3 protein. The sample yields hundreds of thousands of distinct CDR3 sequences, approximately 33% seen once. Specimen: sorted CD4+, CD8+, or CD8+CD57+ T cells (not recorded which) from PBMCs. These TCRs come from a human donor with aplastic anemia. Each CDR3 is given with its conserved first and last residue. The D gene is left open where the match is weak.

d_gene: -
len: 13
v_gene: TRBV15
CDR3aa: CATSRDWRETQYF

d_gene: -
len: 15
v_gene: TRBV5-1
CDR3aa: CASSTGPWEGQPQHF

d_gene: -
len: 12
v_gene: TRBV24-1
CDR3aa: CATSDLGYEQYF

d_gene: -
len: 13
v_gene: TRBV19
CDR3aa: CASSIGPADPQYF

d_gene: -
len: 13
v_gene: TRBV20-1
CDR3aa: CSATGLYNSPLHF

d_gene: TRBD2
len: 18
v_gene: TRBV7-9
CDR3aa: CASGPGTSSSSSYNEQFF

d_gene: -
len: 14
v_gene: TRBV6-5
CDR3aa: CASSYSSRQETQYF

d_gene: -
len: 11
v_gene: TRBV4-3
CDR3aa: CASSPDRLCSF

d_gene: -
len: 14
v_gene: TRBV19
CDR3aa: CASRGRTVGNTIYF

d_gene: -
len: 14
v_gene: TRBV4-1
CDR3aa: CASSQGTNRDGYTF

d_gene: TRBD2
len: 15
v_gene: TRBV19
CDR3aa: CASSIMAGGSNEQYF

d_gene: -
len: 13
v_gene: TRBV19
CDR3aa: CASSIGFYGELFF

d_gene: -
len: 15
v_gene: TRBV12-3/TRBV12-4
CDR3aa: CASSLGQLMNTEAFF

d_gene: -
len: 15
v_gene: TRBV20-1
CDR3aa: CSARDGGTGTDTQYF

d_gene: -
len: 12
v_gene: TRBV29-1
CDR3aa: CSVAGTTYGYTF

d_gene: TRBD2
len: 13
v_gene: TRBV6-1
CDR3aa: CASRRGGQETQYF

d_gene: TRBD1
len: 15
v_gene: TRBV5-1
CDR3aa: CASSQVQGANYGYTF

d_gene: -
len: 14
v_gene: TRBV4-3
CDR3aa: CASSRQNDNYEQYF

d_gene: -
len: 13
v_gene: TRBV20-1
CDR3aa: CSAAGNTYNEQFF

d_gene: TRBD2
len: 14
v_gene: TRBV12-3/TRBV12-4
CDR3aa: CASSFGGTYNEQFF

d_gene: TRBD2
len: 12
v_gene: TRBV20-1
CDR3aa: CSATGGIYEQYF

d_gene: -
len: 13
v_gene: TRBV5-1
CDR3aa: CASSEPTRREQYF

d_gene: -
len: 15
v_gene: TRBV11-2
CDR3aa: CASSGKLDPGDTQYF

d_gene: TRBD1
len: 13
v_gene: TRBV13
CDR3aa: CASSLGTVYEQYF

d_gene: -
len: 14
v_gene: TRBV4-1
CDR3aa: CASSPAGDFYGYTF

d_gene: TRBD1
len: 18
v_gene: TRBV19
CDR3aa: CASSIQGSWTGGPDTQYF

d_gene: TRBD2
len: 15
v_gene: TRBV9
CDR3aa: CASSVGGVSQDEQYF

d_gene: -
len: 16
v_gene: TRBV9
CDR3aa: CASSVEGWGRVGELFF

d_gene: -
len: 14
v_gene: TRBV5-6
CDR3aa: CASSLYIAKNIQYF